The subject of this entry is one T cell receptor beta chain. Only in-frame clones appear in the TCRdb table, and some are missing; sequencing was by immunoSEQ multiplex PCR. The repertoire consists of about 230,000 clones, with over 75% occurring once and the leading ten covering 10% to 15%. This CDR3 spans 16 amino acids. Germline V gives CDR1 SEHNR, CDR2 FQNEAQ (reference sequence). Trimming at V came to 4 bases and at J to 7 bases, leaving 12 bases not matched to a gene. This sample is drawn from a study of control samples from healthy donors and cancer patients. The J gene is TRBJ1-4, the V gene TRBV7-9; 7 bases are shared with TRBD1. This TCR was sampled from a woman aged 55-69 years with lung cancer. Sequencing was carried out using PBMCs. CDR3 DNA sequence: TGTGCCAGCAGCTCTATAGACAGGGCGGCCGGTGAAAAACTGTTTTTT. Translation gives CASSSIDRAAGEKLFF.